This TCR beta chain was documented in a study of CD8 T cells in ankylosing spondylitis. This clonotype was recorded many times. What it binds is unknown. Each TCR beta library was made by quantitative 5'-RACE that incorporated molecular barcodes. TCRdb ran MiXCR on the 5' RACE reads and lists one entry per CDR3 protein. The sample shows approximately 100,000 distinct CDR3 sequences, over 6.5% of them seen only once. General study findings and limits: Seemingly characteristic of ankylosing spondylitis blood was a TCR beta motif consisting of under 10 highly homologous variants.

The receptor's source is a male donor with ankylosing spondylitis or in good health (not recorded which). Sequenced sample: blood, either unsorted or a sorted T cell fraction (not recorded which).

The CDR3 DNA is TGCGCCAGCAGCCAAGAATACAGAGTGGGAGAGACCCAGTACTTC. Translating it yields CASSQEYRVGETQYF. This chain links TRBV4-3 with TRBJ2-5, with unresolved D. There are 15 residues in the CDR3. Germline V gives CDR1 LGHNA, CDR2 YSLEER. The germline V and J ends were trimmed by 0 bases and 4 bases, with 12 bases remaining between them.